The rows below give T cell receptor beta chains drawn from one sample of a study of blood T cell dynamics during melanoma immunotherapy. Repertoires were generated with immunoSEQ multiplex PCR, while TCRdb's copy carries only in-frame clones and drops some. The table has about 5,400 clones, approximately 84% seen once. Sequences were derived from blood, sampled from a patient treated with checkpoint blockade. The receptors stem from a human donor with melanoma. Some clones in this sample may be carry-over from other donors' samples. Both conserved end residues are part of each CDR3. D genes are given only for firm matches. The listing skips clone size in some rows; elsewhere it reads once, few, many or a size class.

d_gene: TRBD2
abundance: -
v_gene: TRBV7-9
j_gene: TRBJ2-1
CDR3aa: CASSPSTGTSGRNEQFF
CDR3nt: TGTGCCAGCAGCCCGAGTACCGGGACTAGCGGAAGGAATGAGCAGTTCTTC

d_gene: -
abundance: once
v_gene: TRBV5-1
j_gene: TRBJ2-3
CDR3aa: CASSYNLAITATDTQYF
CDR3nt: TGCGCCAGCAGCTACAACCTAGCGATTACTGCCACAGATACGCAGTATTTT

d_gene: -
abundance: -
v_gene: TRBV7-7
j_gene: TRBJ2-5
CDR3aa: CASSEFPGPQETQYF
CDR3nt: TGTGCTAGCAGCGAATTCCCGGGTCCCCAAGAGACCCAGTACTTC

d_gene: -
abundance: -
v_gene: TRBV19
j_gene: TRBJ1-1
CDR3aa: CASSPQGVENTEAFF
CDR3nt: TGTGCCAGTAGTCCCCAGGGCGTAGAGAACACTGAAGCTTTCTTT

d_gene: -
abundance: -
v_gene: TRBV11-2
j_gene: TRBJ2-5
CDR3aa: CASSLSPVGTETQYF
CDR3nt: TGTGCCAGCAGCTTAAGCCCCGTCGGTACAGAGACCCAGTACTTC

d_gene: -
abundance: -
v_gene: TRBV28
j_gene: TRBJ1-6
CDR3aa: CASSLLQPFGALHF
CDR3nt: TGTGCCAGCAGTTTACTACAGCCCTTTGGAGCCCTCCACTTT

d_gene: -
abundance: -
v_gene: TRBV18
j_gene: TRBJ2-5
CDR3aa: CASSPWAAKETQYF
CDR3nt: TGTGCCAGCTCACCATGGGCAGCTAAAGAGACCCAGTACTTC

d_gene: TRBD2
abundance: once
v_gene: TRBV5-4
j_gene: TRBJ2-5
CDR3aa: CASSLGSGGPQETQYF
CDR3nt: TGTGCCAGCAGCTTGGGTAGCGGGGGGCCCCAAGAGACCCAGTACTTC

d_gene: TRBD1
abundance: -
v_gene: TRBV6-5
j_gene: TRBJ2-5
CDR3aa: CASSYSPTGVETQYF
CDR3nt: TGTGCCAGCAGTTACTCGCCGACAGGGGTCGAGACCCAGTACTTC

d_gene: TRBD2
abundance: -
v_gene: TRBV7-2
j_gene: TRBJ2-1
CDR3aa: CASSLAGGKRGTEQFF
CDR3nt: TGTGCCAGCAGCTTAGCGGGAGGGAAGCGGGGGACTGAGCAGTTCTTC

d_gene: TRBD2
abundance: -
v_gene: TRBV7-3
j_gene: TRBJ2-3
CDR3aa: CASSLGVAGVSDTQYF
CDR3nt: TGTGCCAGCAGCTTGGGGGTAGCGGGGGTTTCGGATACGCAGTATTTT

d_gene: -
abundance: -
v_gene: TRBV7-3
j_gene: TRBJ1-3
CDR3aa: CASSSSTGNTIYF
CDR3nt: TGTGCCAGCAGCTCATCCACTGGAAACACCATATATTTT

d_gene: TRBD1
abundance: -
v_gene: TRBV28
j_gene: TRBJ2-7
CDR3aa: CASSLGQGTYEQYF
CDR3nt: TGTGCCAGCAGTTTAGGACAGGGCACCTACGAGCAGTACTTC

d_gene: -
abundance: -
v_gene: TRBV30
j_gene: TRBJ1-1
CDR3aa: CAWSGTHLNTEAFF
CDR3nt: TGTGCCTGGAGTGGGACACACTTGAACACTGAAGCTTTCTTT

d_gene: -
abundance: once
v_gene: TRBV4-2
j_gene: TRBJ2-1
CDR3aa: CASSQGPGPAYNEQFF
CDR3nt: TGTGCCAGCAGCCAGGGGCCGGGACCGGCCTACAATGAGCAGTTCTTC

d_gene: -
abundance: -
v_gene: TRBV2
j_gene: TRBJ1-5
CDR3aa: CTSSEREGNQPQHF
CDR3nt: TGTACCAGCAGTGAGCGGGAAGGCAATCAGCCCCAGCATTTT

d_gene: -
abundance: -
v_gene: TRBV10-2
j_gene: TRBJ1-2
CDR3aa: CASSGQRGYGYTF
CDR3nt: TGCGCCAGCAGTGGTCAACGGGGCTATGGCTACACCTTC

d_gene: TRBD1
abundance: -
v_gene: TRBV19
j_gene: TRBJ1-2
CDR3aa: CASRLQGASGYTF
CDR3nt: TGTGCCAGTAGACTACAGGGGGCGAGTGGCTACACCTTC